Following are 5 T cell receptor beta chains from one sample sequenced in a study of blood T cell repertoires in COVID-19. The protocol was immunoSEQ multiplex PCR, while the TCRdb copy is restricted to in-frame clones and leaves out a portion. This sample has some 170,000 clones, with 70% to 90% found just once. Sequencing was carried out using PBMCs or T cells enriched from blood (not recorded which). The receptors come from a man in his forties or fifties who had recovered from COVID-19.

The chain links TRBV30 to TRBJ2-2; 7 bases are shared with TRBD1. J was trimmed by 3 bases and V by 2 bases; bases with no gene match: 3. The CDR3 totals 14 residues. Per the germline V gene, CDR1 is GTSNPN and CDR2 is SVGIG (reference sequence). The CDR3 DNA reads TGTGCCTGGAGTCGACAGGGATACACCGGGGAGCTGTTTTTT. As protein: CAWSRQGYTGELFF.

This chain joins TRBV27 and TRBJ2-3; D not resolved. Trimming took off 1 base at V and 2 bases at J, with 10 bases between the two ends. CDR3 length: 15 residues. Germline V CDR1 and CDR2: MNHEY, SMNVEV (reference sequence). CDR3 protein: CASSLFITVTDTQYF. In DNA, the CDR3 is TGTGCCAGCAGTTTATTCATAACAGTCACAGATACGCAGTATTTT.

The V and J genes are TRBV2 and TRBJ1-4, with TRBD1 identical over 7 bases. The length of the CDR3 is 15 residues. V lost 2 bases and J lost 9; bases outside the gene matches: 9. The germline V gene has CDR1 SNHLY and CDR2 FYNNEI. The CDR3 sequence is CASSELGDSIQKLFF. In DNA form, the CDR3 reads TGTGCCAGCAGTGAACTCGGGGACAGTATCCAAAAACTGTTTTTT.

This clone was counted a single time. V and J are TRBV29-1 and TRBJ2-1; no definite D call. V was shortened by 0 bases and J by 0 bases, with 12 bases between the two germline ends. Germline V lookup: CDR1 SQVTM, CDR2 ANQGSEA. The CDR3 contains 16 residues. CDR3 nucleotide sequence: TGCAGCGTTGAAGATCGCCAGGCTTACTCCTACAATGAGCAGTTCTTC. As protein: CSVEDRQAYSYNEQFF.

The chain has TRBV15 and TRBJ1-2, with a weak D call TRBD1 (5 bases). CDR1 LNHNV and CDR2 YYDKDF come from the germline V gene (reference sequence). CDR3 size: 15 residues. The V end was cut by 5 bases, the J end by 5 bases, with 18 bases between. CDR3 in DNA: TGTGCCACCAGCTCGAACTTCGGGGGAGAGTATGGCTACACCTTC. Its translation: CATSSNFGGEYGYTF. The complete variable domain, with remaining parts taken from reference TRBV15 and TRBJ1-2, reads DAMVIQNPRYQVTQFGKPVTLSCSQTLNHNVMYWYQQKSSQAPKLLFHYYDKDFNNEADTPDNFQSRRPNTSFCFLDIRSPGLGDTAMYLCATSSNFGGEYGYTFGSGTRLTVV.